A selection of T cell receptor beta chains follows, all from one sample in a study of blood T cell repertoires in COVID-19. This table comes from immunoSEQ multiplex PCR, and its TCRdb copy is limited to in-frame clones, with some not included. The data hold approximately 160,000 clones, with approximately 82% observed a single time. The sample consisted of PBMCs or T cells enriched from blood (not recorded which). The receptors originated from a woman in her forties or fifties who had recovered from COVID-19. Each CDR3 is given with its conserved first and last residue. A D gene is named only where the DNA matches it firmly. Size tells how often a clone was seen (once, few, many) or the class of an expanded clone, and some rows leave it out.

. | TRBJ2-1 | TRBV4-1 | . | TGCGCCAGCAGCCAAGAGTGGAGGGGCTACGGGCAAGTAAACAATGAGCAGTTCTTC | CASSQEWRGYGQVNNEQFF
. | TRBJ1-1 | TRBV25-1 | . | TGTGCCAGCAGTGATTTTTCAGGCAGGGAAACTGAAGCTTTCTTT | CASSDFSGRETEAFF
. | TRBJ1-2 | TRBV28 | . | TGTGCCAGCACATTATCACTCGGGGAGAACTATGGCTACACCTTC | CASTLSLGENYGYTF
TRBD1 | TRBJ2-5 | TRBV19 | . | TGTGCCAGTAGTGCCAGGGACAGGGACAAAGGGACCCAGTACTTC | CASSARDRDKGTQYF
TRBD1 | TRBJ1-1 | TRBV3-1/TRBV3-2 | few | TGTGCCAGCAGCCAAGGGACAGGGGTTGAAGCTTTCTTT | CASSQGTGVEAFF
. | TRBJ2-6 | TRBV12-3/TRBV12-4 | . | TGTGCCAGCACCCCATCTGGGGCCAACGTCCTGACTTTC | CASTPSGANVLTF
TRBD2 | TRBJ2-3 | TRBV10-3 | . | TGTGCCATCAGCGGGAGGGCAGCGGATACGCAGTATTTT | CAISGRAADTQYF
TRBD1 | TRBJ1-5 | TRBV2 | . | TGTGCCAGCAGCGGGACAGTAGAAAATCAGCCCCAGCATTTT | CASSGTVENQPQHF
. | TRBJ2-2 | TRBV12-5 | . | TGTGCTAGTGGTTTGGTTACTACCGGTGGAACCGGGGAGCTGTTTTTT | CASGLVTTGGTGELFF
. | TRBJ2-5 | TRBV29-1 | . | TGCAGCGTTGAACCAGGCCAAGAGACCCAGTACTTC | CSVEPGQETQYF